This TCR beta chain emerged from a study of shared clonotypes between healthy human individuals. The wider study: Contributing individuals were two females and three males aged 18 to 49. Three plates each covered CD4 naive and memory; CD8 naive two, CD8 memory one.

Sequencing was performed with immunoSEQ multiplex PCR; in TCRdb, only in-frame clones are kept and a portion is missing. The sample has approximately 2.4 million clones, more than 90% seen once; the top ten hold around 0.13%. On this clone: No antigen is known for it.

The CDR3 runs 15 residues. The V gene lost 4 bases and the J gene lost 9 bases, with 17 bases spanning the gap. Germline CDR1 is SGHKS and CDR2 is YYEKEE (reference sequence). Whole-study results and caveats: The naive CD4 repertoires of a handful of donors were compared, and roughly 5.1% of clonotypes were shared. Larger richness was generally estimated for naive than memory subsets.

This TCR came from a man between 18 and 35 years old in good health. The rearrangement joins TRBV5-5 to TRBJ1-6; D uncertain. Sequenced material: naive CD4+ T cells sorted from blood. The subset here: CD45RA+ positively selected. CDR3 amino acids: CASSLEMWAASPLHF. The CDR3 nucleotides are TGTGCCAGCAGCCTGGAGATGTGGGCGGCTTCACCCCTCCACTTT.